The source of this T cell receptor (beta chain) is a study of blood T cells in healthy people across ages. Combining a sample-barcoded 5' primer with a J-beta primer mix, a second PCR ran for about 7 to 11 cycles. TCRdb analysed the 5' RACE reads with MiXCR anew, one entry per CDR3 protein. This table has nearly 1 million distinct CDR3 sequences, roughly half appearing once. This clonotype was detected only a few times. This receptor was identified in a woman aged 60-75 years in good health. The sample was blood.

CDR3: CASSTLGGKETQYF. In DNA, the CDR3 is TGTGCCAGCAGCACCTTGGGCGGGAAAGAGACCCAGTACTTC. The chain couples TRBV5-5 to TRBJ2-5; possibly TRBD2 for D (6 bases). This CDR3 has 14 residues. Germline V gene data show CDR1 as SGHKS and CDR2 as YYEKEE (reference sequence). V was trimmed by 4 bases and J by 3 bases, leaving 13 bases between them.